These 25 T cell receptor beta chains share one sample of origin, sequenced in a study of response to subunit inactivated influenza vaccine. TCRdb analysed the RT-PCR reads with MiXCR anew, one entry per CDR3 protein. The table includes roughly 700,000 distinct CDR3 sequences, around a sixth detected once. Material: PBMCs from blood, obtained 11 to 12 days after vaccination. The receptors were sampled from a man aged 50-60 years who received an inactivated influenza vaccine.

The sample holds a few counts of this clonotype. The rearrangement links TRBV15 to TRBJ2-3; 12 bases fit TRBD2. The CDR3 contains 20 residues. CDR1 LNHNV and CDR2 YYDKDF come from the germline V gene (reference sequence). The V segment lost 0 bases and the J segment 0 bases; nucleotides outside the gene matches: 10. In DNA form, the CDR3 reads TGTGCCACCAGCAGAGAATACATGGGGACTAGCGGGTATAGCACAGATACGCAGTATTTT. As protein: CATSREYMGTSGYSTDTQYF.

The CDR3 nucleotides read TGCAGTGCTAGAGATATGGGACAGGGGAATTCACCCCTCCACTTT. It codes for CSARDMGQGNSPLHF. The chain combines TRBV20-1 with TRBJ1-6, with 10 bases aligning to TRBD1. The CDR3 extends over 15 amino acids. V was pared by 0 bases and J by 7 bases, with 3 bases of the junction left unmatched. Germline V lookup: CDR1 DFQATT, CDR2 SNEGSKA (reference sequence).

The CDR3 nucleotides are TGTGCCAGCAGTAACAACCCGACCCGGGGTTCCGTGAATGAGCAGTTCTTC. Translating gives CASSNNPTRGSVNEQFF. The chain combines TRBV12-3 or TRBV12-4 with TRBJ2-1, with a tentative D call TRBD2 (5 bases). Trimming pared 5 bases from V and 7 bases from J, leaving 24 bases between. This CDR3 spans 17 amino acids.

V is TRBV7-2 and J is TRBJ2-7, with D perhaps TRBD2 (6 bases). V was shortened by 5 bases and J by 3 bases, with 17 bases between the two germline ends. This CDR3 has 15 amino acids. Germline values: CDR1 SGHTA, CDR2 FQGNSA. CDR3 nucleotide sequence: TGTGCCAGCAGCAATAACGAACTAGCTCGCTACGAGCAGTACTTC. Translated, it gives CASSNNELARYEQYF.

The CDR3 region is CASSSDTNYGYTF. In DNA, the CDR3 is TGTGCCAGCAGCTCTGACACAAACTATGGCTACACCTTC. V gene TRBV5-6 combines with J gene TRBJ1-2; D unclear. Trimming left V 3 bases short and J 2 bases short, with 8 bases between. Germline assignment: CDR1 SGHDT and CDR2 YYEEEE. The CDR3 sequence is 13 residues long.

This clonotype was seen more than once but under ten times. The chain links TRBV29-1 to TRBJ1-2, with 9 positions matching TRBD1. The junction had 6 bases not matched to a gene; V was cut back by 6 bases and J by 7 bases. The V gene's germline CDR1 is SQVTM and CDR2 ANQGSEA. The CDR3 is 12 amino acids. CDR3: CSVEQGALGYTF. DNA of the CDR3: TGCAGCGTGGAACAGGGGGCGCTTGGCTACACCTTC.

There are a few counts of this clonotype. This chain uses TRBV30 with TRBJ1-4; D gene unclear. The CDR3 spans 15 residues. V lost 0 bases and J 8 bases, leaving 16 bases between the germline ends. Germline CDR1 GTSNPN, CDR2 SVGIG (reference sequence). CDR3 nucleotide sequence: TGTGCCTGGAGTGTCGCGGACGGAGGGTGGGAAAAACTGTTTTTT. Translated, it gives CAWSVADGGWEKLFF. Full variable domain (missing parts from reference TRBV30 and TRBJ1-4): SQTIHQWPATLVQPVGSPLSLECTVEGTSNPNLYWYRQAAGRGLQLLFYSVGIGQISSEVPQNLSASRPQDRQFILSSKKLLLSDSGFYLCAWSVADGGWEKLFFGSGTQLSVL.

The chain uses TRBV2 and TRBJ1-4; a weak D match, TRBD1 (5 bases). The CDR3 has 14 residues. Germline CDR1 reads SNHLY; CDR2 reads FYNNEI. V dropped 4 bases and J dropped 4 bases, with 10 bases sitting between them. CDR3 coding DNA: TGTGCCAGCAGTGTTAGACAGCGTAATGAAAAACTGTTTTTT. Its translation: CASSVRQRNEKLFF.

This clonotype has only a few counts. This rearrangement joins TRBV11-2 to TRBJ2-7; D is unclear. Deletions cut 0 bases from V and 3 bases from J, with 9 bases between. The CDR3 has 14 amino acids. Germline V gene lookup returns CDR1 SGHAT and CDR2 FQNNGV. The DNA of the CDR3 is TGTGCCAGCAGCTTAGATCTAGAAATCTACGAGCAGTACTTC. Its protein product is CASSLDLEIYEQYF. The full variable domain, its missing parts supplied by reference TRBV11-2 and TRBJ2-7, is EAGVAQSPRYKIIEKRQSVAFWCNPISGHATLYWYQQILGQGPKLLIQFQNNGVVDDSQLPKDRFSAERLKGVDSTLKIQPAKLEDSAVYLCASSLDLEIYEQYFGPGTRLTVT.

This clonotype has more than one count but fewer than ten. The rearrangement joins TRBV7-6 to TRBJ2-3; TRBD2 aligns across 10 bases. This CDR3 is 17 amino acids long. After removal of 1 base from V and 0 bases from J, the junction contained 4 bases not matched to a gene. Germline V gives CDR1 SGHVS, CDR2 FNYEAQ. In DNA form, the CDR3 reads TGTGCCAGCAGCTTAGTCTCTAGCGGGGGTAGCACAGATACGCAGTATTTT. It codes for CASSLVSSGGSTDTQYF. The variable domain in full, completed from reference TRBV7-6 and TRBJ2-3, reads GAGVSQSPRYKVTKRGQDVALRCDPISGHVSLYWYRQALGQGPEFLTYFNYEAQQDKSGLPNDRFSAERPEGSISTLTIQRTEQRDSAMYRCASSLVSSGGSTDTQYFGPGTRLTVL.

This chain links TRBV20-1 with TRBJ1-1, with 10 positions matching TRBD1. Trimming took 6 bases from V and 6 from J; bases not matched to a gene: 13. In germline, CDR1 is DFQATT, CDR2 SNEGSKA (reference sequence). The CDR3 contains 15 residues. Written as DNA, the CDR3 is TGCAGTGCCGAACCGGGACAGGGGATCATGGCTGAAGCTTTCTTT. The encoded protein is CSAEPGQGIMAEAFF.

This clonotype was detected a few times. The chain is built from TRBV5-1 and TRBJ2-7; 9 nucleotides match TRBD1. The CDR3 totals 15 residues. V shed 4 bases, J shed 2 bases, and the junction held 7 bases outside the gene matches. The V gene's germline CDR1 is SGHRS and CDR2 YFSETQ. DNA of the CDR3: TGCGCCAGCAGCGCGGGGACAGGGACAACCTACGAGCAGTACTTC. Its protein product is CASSAGTGTTYEQYF.

This rearrangement joins TRBV12-3 or TRBV12-4 to TRBJ2-3, with D uncertain. This CDR3 has 15 residues. The V end lost 6 bases, the J end lost 3 bases, and 16 bases lay between the germline ends. The DNA of the CDR3 is TGTGCCAGCAGCCGGGCCCTACCAGAGACAGATACGCAGTATTTT. Translating gives CASSRALPETDTQYF.

This chain links TRBV20-1 with TRBJ1-1; no clear D. This CDR3 is built from 15 residues. The V gene's germline CDR1 is DFQATT and CDR2 SNEGSKA (reference sequence). V was trimmed by 0 bases and J by 2 bases, leaving 13 bases between them. CDR3 nucleotides: TGCAGTGCTAGAGACGTCGCCACAGTCAACACTGAAGCTTTCTTT. Translated: CSARDVATVNTEAFF.

This clonotype has more than one count but fewer than ten. The rearrangement uses TRBV6-5 and TRBJ2-2; tentatively, D is TRBD2 (6 bases). Germline CDR1 and CDR2: MNHEY and SVGAGI. V was trimmed by 2 bases and J by 9 bases, leaving 13 bases between them. The CDR3 totals 14 residues. The CDR3 spells CASSYGPGDRELFF. CDR3 coding DNA: TGTGCCAGCAGTTACGGTCCGGGGGATCGGGAGCTGTTTTTT.

This clonotype has ten or more counts. This chain joins TRBV29-1 and TRBJ2-3; D remains unclear. The ends were cut back, 7 bases at V and 6 bases at J, with 14 bases in the middle. Germline V CDR1 and CDR2: SQVTM, ANQGSEA. The CDR3 length is 12 residues. The CDR3 nucleotides are TGCAGCGCCCGGTTTCTGGGGGATACGCAGTATTTT. Translation: CSARFLGDTQYF.

This clonotype was counted ten times or more. The chain has TRBV28 and TRBJ2-3; 7 nucleotides line up with TRBD2. This CDR3 is built from 14 residues. V trimming: 3 bases; J trimming: 4 bases; junction bases outside the gene matches: 4. The germline V gene has CDR1 MDHEN and CDR2 SYDVKM. As DNA, the CDR3 is TGTGCCAGCAGTTTCTCGGCGGGAGCAGATACGCAGTATTTT. Translating gives CASSFSAGADTQYF. Combining the CDR3 with reference TRBV28 and TRBJ2-3 gives the whole variable domain DVKVTQSSRYLVKRTGEKVFLECVQDMDHENMFWYRQDPGLGLRLIYFSYDVKMKEKGDIPEGYSVSREKKERFSLILESASTNQTSMYLCASSFSAGADTQYFGPGTRLTVL.

This clonotype turned up a few times. The genes are TRBV15 and TRBJ1-1; 7 bases agree with TRBD1. CDR3 length: 15 residues. Germline values: CDR1 LNHNV, CDR2 YYDKDF (reference sequence). V dropped 2 bases and J dropped 0; count of bases not matched to a gene: 3. CDR3 DNA: TGTGCCACCAGCAGATCAGGACAGGTGAACACTGAAGCTTTCTTT. It is translated as CATSRSGQVNTEAFF. The full variable domain, in which reference TRBV15 and TRBJ1-1 provide the parts outside the CDR3, is DAMVIQNPRYQVTQFGKPVTLSCSQTLNHNVMYWYQQKSSQAPKLLFHYYDKDFNNEADTPDNFQSRRPNTSFCFLDIRSPGLGDTAMYLCATSRSGQVNTEAFFGQGTRLTVV.

This clonotype was counted a few times. The chain joins TRBV11-2 to TRBJ1-4; D gene unclear. Germline loops: CDR1 SGHAT, CDR2 FQNNGV. Deletions cut 5 bases from V and 5 bases from J, with 9 bases between. This CDR3 spans 13 amino acids. The CDR3 here is CASSPGENEKLFF. As DNA, the CDR3 is TGTGCCAGCAGCCCCGGGGAAAATGAAAAACTGTTTTTT.

V usage is TRBV24-1 and J usage is TRBJ2-2; D gene unclear. CDR1 KGHDR and CDR2 SFDVKD come from the germline V gene. Trimming took 1 base from V and 5 from J, leaving 7 bases between them. The CDR3 is 14 residues long. CDR3 DNA sequence: TGTGCCACCAGTGATTTACTTTTTACCGGGGAGCTGTTTTTT. Encoded protein: CATSDLLFTGELFF.

This clonotype was counted only a few times. This chain connects TRBV5-6 to TRBJ1-4; no reliable D call. The CDR3 runs to 13 residues. Trimming cost V 7 bases and J 0 bases, with 7 bases left between them. Germline CDR1 SGHDT, CDR2 YYEEEE. The chain's CDR3 is CASAVTTNEKLFF. For the CDR3, the DNA is TGTGCCAGCGCCGTCACAACTAATGAAAAACTGTTTTTT.

V gene TRBV20-1 combines with J gene TRBJ2-5; D gene uncertain. The V end lost 0 bases, the J end lost 5 bases, and 13 bases lay between the germline ends. The CDR3 sequence is 14 residues long. The germline V gene has CDR1 DFQATT and CDR2 SNEGSKA (reference sequence). This chain's CDR3 is CSARDRAERETQYF. The CDR3 DNA sequence: TGCAGTGCTAGAGATCGGGCGGAACGGGAGACCCAGTACTTC.

The genes are TRBV18 and TRBJ2-7; the match to TRBD1 covers 9 bases. V shed 4 bases and J 3 bases; nucleotides not matched to a gene: 7. CDR3 length: 15 amino acids. Germline V gives CDR1 KGHSH, CDR2 LQKENI. CDR3 loop: CASSLSTGGIYEQYF. The CDR3 DNA follows: TGTGCCAGCTCACTCTCGACAGGGGGGATCTACGAGCAGTACTTC. Based on the CDR3 plus reference TRBV18 and TRBJ2-7, the full variable domain is NAGVMQNPRHLVRRRGQEARLRCSPMKGHSHVYWYRQLPEEGLKFMVYLQKENIIDESGMPKERFSAEFPKEGPSILRIQQVVRGDSAAYFCASSLSTGGIYEQYFGPGTRLTVT.

This chain uses TRBV30 with TRBJ1-1; D unclear. There are 11 residues in the CDR3. V shed 0 bases and J shed 7 bases, with 6 bases lying between them. The germline gives CDR1 GTSNPN, CDR2 SVGIG (reference sequence). The CDR3 reads CAWSVRVEAFF. The CDR3 nucleotides read TGTGCCTGGAGTGTACGGGTTGAAGCTTTCTTT.

This clonotype was observed a few times. Germline is not matched at one junction end, which may reflect a read error. The rearrangement joins TRBV7-7 to TRBJ1-1; TRBD1 aligns across 12 bases. Germline V lookup: CDR1 SSHAT, CDR2 FNYEAQ (reference sequence). This CDR3 is built from 15 residues. Here the CDR3 DNA reads TGTGCTAGCAGCTGGGGGACAGGGGGCGAGTTTAAAGCTTTCTTT. Amino acids: CASSWGTGGEFKAFF.